The source of this TCR beta chain is a study of cytomegalovirus exposure and HLA in healthy donors. Study observations and caveats: In a later analysis, HLA-associated beta chains showed higher expansion and lower generation probabilities than comparable chains.

Amplification used 60 Vbeta primers and 13 Jbeta primers. Using immunoSEQ multiplex PCR, the repertoire was profiled, and TCRdb retains in-frame clones only, with some absent. The sample includes around 180,000 clones, 85% of them seen just once. Germline assignment: CDR1 MNHNS and CDR2 SASEGT. V was trimmed by 7 bases and J by 3 bases, leaving 9 bases between them. This CDR3 comprises 12 residues. To note about this clone: Antigen specificity is unknown.

The sequence derives from a boy aged 2 to 10 in good health and CMV-seronegative. Sequences were obtained from PBMCs. V gene TRBV6-1 combines with J gene TRBJ1-1; D call uncertain. CDR3 protein: CASKEDYTEAFF. In nucleotides, the CDR3 is TGTGCCAGCAAGGAGGACTACACTGAAGCTTTCTTT.